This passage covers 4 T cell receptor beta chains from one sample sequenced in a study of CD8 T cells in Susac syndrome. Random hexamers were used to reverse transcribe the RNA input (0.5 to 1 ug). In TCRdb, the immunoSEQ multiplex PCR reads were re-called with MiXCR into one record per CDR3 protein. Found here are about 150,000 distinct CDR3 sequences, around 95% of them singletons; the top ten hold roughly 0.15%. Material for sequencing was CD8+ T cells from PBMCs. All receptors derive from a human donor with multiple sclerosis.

The CDR3 here is CASSQAIGQYGSPLHF. The CDR3 region has the DNA TGTGCCAGCAGCCAAGCTATCGGACAGTATGGTTCACCCCTCCACTTT. V usage is TRBV3-1 and J usage is TRBJ1-6; a weak D match, TRBD1 (6 bases). The germline CDR1 and CDR2 sequences are LGHDT and YNNKEL (reference sequence). Trimming shortened V by 1 base and J by 9 bases, and 16 bases separated the two germline ends. CDR3 size: 16 residues.

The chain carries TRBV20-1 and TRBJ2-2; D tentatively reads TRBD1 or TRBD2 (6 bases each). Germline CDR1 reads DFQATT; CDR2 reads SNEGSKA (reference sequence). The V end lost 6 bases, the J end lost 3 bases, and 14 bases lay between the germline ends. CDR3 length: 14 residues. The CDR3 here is CSARWGAYTGELFF. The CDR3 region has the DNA TGCAGTGCCCGATGGGGGGCCTACACCGGGGAGCTGTTTTTT.

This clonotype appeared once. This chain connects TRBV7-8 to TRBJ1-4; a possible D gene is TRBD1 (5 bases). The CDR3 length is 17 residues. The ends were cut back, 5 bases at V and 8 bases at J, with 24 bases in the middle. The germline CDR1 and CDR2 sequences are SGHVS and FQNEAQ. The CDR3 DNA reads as TGTGCCAGCAGCCTACGTCCCGGGACGGGTTTAGGAGAAAAACTGTTTTTT. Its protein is CASSLRPGTGLGEKLFF.

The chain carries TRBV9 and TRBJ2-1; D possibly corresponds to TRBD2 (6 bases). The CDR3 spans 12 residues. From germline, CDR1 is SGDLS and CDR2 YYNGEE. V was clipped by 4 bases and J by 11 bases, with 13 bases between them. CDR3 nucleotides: TGTGCCAGCAGCTCGATGGGGACTCAGCAGTTCTTC. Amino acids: CASSSMGTQQFF.